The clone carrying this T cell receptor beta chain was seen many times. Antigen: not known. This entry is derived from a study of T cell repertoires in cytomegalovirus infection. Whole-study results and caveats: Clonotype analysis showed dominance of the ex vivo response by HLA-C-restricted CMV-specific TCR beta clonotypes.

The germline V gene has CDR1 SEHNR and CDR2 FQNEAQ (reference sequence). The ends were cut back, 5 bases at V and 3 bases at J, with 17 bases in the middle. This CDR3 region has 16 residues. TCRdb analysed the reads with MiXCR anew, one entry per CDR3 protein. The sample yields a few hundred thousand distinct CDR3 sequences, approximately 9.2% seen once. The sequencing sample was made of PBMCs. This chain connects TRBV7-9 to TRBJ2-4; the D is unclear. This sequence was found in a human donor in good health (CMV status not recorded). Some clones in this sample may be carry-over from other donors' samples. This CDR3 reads CASSPIQWYGKNIQYF. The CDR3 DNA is TGTGCCAGCAGCCCAATCCAATGGTATGGCAAAAACATTCAGTACTTC.